Presented here are 17 T cell receptor beta chains from one specimen sequenced in a study of low-dose radiotherapy and immunotherapy resistance in tumors. Regarding time point: after trial treatment. The treatment was: LDRT plus nivolumab, ipilimumab, low-dose cyclophosphamide and aspirin (RACIN trial). First-strand cDNA relied on TRAV- and TRBV-specific primers spanning alpha and beta chains. Using a constant-region primer together with a V-primer adapter, TCRs were subjected to about 20 PCR cycles of amplification. TCRdb itself ran the reads through MiXCR, one entry per CDR3 protein. The sample consists of tens of thousands of distinct CDR3 sequences, 20% to 25% of them appearing once. This specimen was PBMCs, taken after low-dose radiotherapy plus immunotherapy. These receptors came from a female donor with ovarian cancer.

With regard to this clonotype: A much larger clone sits a single nucleotide away, making a read error possible. The conserved phenylalanine or tryptophan is not found at the CDR3 terminus, so this likely reflects a read error. This chain connects TRBV30 to TRBJ2-3; maybe TRBD2 (5 bases). CDR3 length equals 14 residues. Germline V gene sequence: CDR1 GTSNPN, CDR2 SVGIG (reference sequence). With 0 bases removed from V and 5 bases from J, the gap between germline ends came to 12 bases. The CDR3 here is CAWSVGQAGDTQYI. CDR3 DNA sequence: TGTGCCTGGAGTGTAGGGCAGGCGGGAGATACGCAGTATATT.

The chain links TRBV7-2 to TRBJ2-1, with TRBD2 matching 16 bases. This CDR3 has 19 residues. The V and J ends lost 3 bases and 0 bases, in that order; junction bases with no gene match: 5. Germline V lookup: CDR1 SGHTA, CDR2 FQGNSA. This chain's CDR3 is CASSFGTSGRASSYNEQFF. The CDR3 region has the DNA TGTGCCAGCAGCTTCGGGACTAGCGGGAGGGCTAGCTCCTACAATGAGCAGTTCTTC.

This clonotype was observed at least ten times. The chain has TRBV7-2 and TRBJ2-2; TRBD2 matches at 8 bases. The CDR3 length is 17 residues. V lost 5 bases and J lost 1; bases outside the gene matches: 9. CDR1 is SGHTA and CDR2 is FQGNSA in the germline V gene. The CDR3, as DNA: TGTGCCAGCAGCCCCGGGAGGGGAAGGGGGAACACCGGGGAGCTGTTTTTT. It yields the protein CASSPGRGRGNTGELFF.

The chain uses TRBV7-2 and TRBJ1-4; D possibly corresponds to TRBD1 (5 bases). This CDR3 is 17 amino acids long. V was cut by 1 base and J by 4 bases, with 16 bases left in between. Germline V gives CDR1 SGHTA, CDR2 FQGNSA. The CDR3, as DNA: TGTGCCAGCAGCTTAGTGGGTCCGGGGGGGTTTAATGAAAAACTGTTTTTT. Its translation is CASSLVGPGGFNEKLFF.

In its sample, this clonotype was seen many times. The rearrangement links TRBV20-1 to TRBJ1-5; no clear D gene. The CDR3 runs to 15 residues. Germline V gives CDR1 DFQATT, CDR2 SNEGSKA (reference sequence). V lost 6 bases and J lost 2, with 17 bases in between. The CDR3 loop reads CSAGHPEGRNQPQHF. The CDR3, as DNA: TGCAGTGCCGGTCACCCTGAAGGGCGCAATCAGCCCCAGCATTTT.

This clonotype came up many times. The chain couples TRBV29-1 to TRBJ1-3; D remains ambiguous. Germline CDR1 is SQVTM and CDR2 is ANQGSEA. V was trimmed by 2 bases and J by 5 bases, leaving 10 bases between them. This CDR3 comprises 13 residues. CDR3 protein: CSVERLGRNTIYF. The CDR3 DNA reads TGCAGCGTTGAAAGGCTGGGCAGAAACACCATATATTTT.

This clonotype has only a few counts. The chain carries TRBV13 and TRBJ2-7; D might be TRBD1 (6 bases). V lost 6 bases and J 2 bases, leaving 17 bases between the germline ends. The V gene's germline CDR1 is PRHDT and CDR2 FYEKMQ (reference sequence). The CDR3 totals 15 residues. The CDR3 loop is CASSPRTVQTYEQYF. The CDR3 DNA sequence: TGTGCCAGCAGTCCCAGGACAGTGCAAACCTACGAGCAGTACTTC.

The gene calls are TRBV5-1 and TRBJ2-5; no clear D. Trimming pared 3 bases from V and 2 bases from J, leaving 11 bases between. The CDR3 consists of 14 residues. Germline CDR1 and CDR2: SGHRS and YFSETQ. Written as DNA, the CDR3 is TGCGCCAGCAGCTCGTCCGGCCAACAAGAGACCCAGTACTTC. This sequence encodes CASSSSGQQETQYF.

This clonotype was picked up many times. This chain connects TRBV7-8 to TRBJ2-1; D uncertain. V lost 4 bases to trimming and J lost 3 bases, with 16 bases between them. There are 16 residues in the CDR3. Germline CDR1 reads SGHVS; CDR2 reads FQNEAQ. The CDR3 region is CASSSPTGGVYNEQFF. DNA for the CDR3: TGTGCCAGCAGCTCCCCGACTGGCGGAGTCTACAATGAGCAGTTCTTC.

This clonotype was detected many times. The chain is built from TRBV20-1 and TRBJ2-3; D is tentatively TRBD1 or TRBD2 (6 bases each). Trimming cost V 5 bases and J 2 bases, with 14 bases left between them. This CDR3 is built from 14 residues. Germline V lookup: CDR1 DFQATT, CDR2 SNEGSKA (reference sequence). The CDR3 region has the DNA TGCAGTGCTCCCGGCCGGGGGCTCACAGATACGCAGTATTTT. Its protein is CSAPGRGLTDTQYF.

In its sample, this clonotype was seen many times. The chain has TRBV27 and TRBJ2-7, with D perhaps matching TRBD2 (5 bases). This CDR3 has 13 amino acids. CDR1 and CDR2 (germline): MNHEY, SMNVEV (reference sequence). Trimming took off 0 bases at V and 7 bases at J, with 10 bases between the two ends. The CDR3 DNA reads as TGTGCCAGCAGTTTATCTGGCGGGTTGGAGCAGTACTTC. It translates to CASSLSGGLEQYF.

This clonotype was found many times. The chain couples TRBV20-1 to TRBJ1-5; no clear D. The V and J ends lost 6 bases and 4 bases respectively, with 10 bases between them. The CDR3 sequence is 12 residues long. CDR1 and CDR2 (germline): DFQATT, SNEGSKA (reference sequence). The CDR3 is CSARPGNQPQHF. The CDR3 DNA reads as TGCAGTGCAAGACCGGGGAATCAGCCCCAGCATTTT.

At least ten counts were recorded for this clonotype. V usage is TRBV19 and J usage is TRBJ2-2; the D is unclear. With 3 bases removed from V and 0 bases from J, the gap between germline ends came to 5 bases. CDR1 is LNHDA, CDR2 SQIVND, per germline (reference sequence). The CDR3 runs to 14 residues. DNA for the CDR3: TGTGCCAGTAGTATCCAGGCGAACACCGGGGAGCTGTTTTTT. Amino acid sequence: CASSIQANTGELFF.

This clonotype was observed at least ten times. The chain joins TRBV28 to TRBJ2-7, with 9 bases lining up with TRBD1. Germline loops: CDR1 MDHEN, CDR2 SYDVKM. V gave up 5 bases and J gave up 1 base; unmatched junction bases: 6. The CDR3 covers 15 residues. This CDR3 reads CASSAGQGFSYEQYF. In DNA form, the CDR3 reads TGTGCCAGCAGTGCGGGACAGGGCTTTTCCTACGAGCAGTACTTC.

Of note for this clonotype: This sequence is one base from a far larger clone and is likely a read error. The chain is built from TRBV2 and TRBJ2-7; tentative D call: TRBD2 (6 bases). CDR3 length: 16 residues. Trimming cost V 4 bases and J 7 bases, with 23 bases left between them. Germline V lookup: CDR1 SNHLY, CDR2 FYNNEI. In DNA, the CDR3 is TGTGCCAGCAGTGCTTACGCGGGGAACTCCTACAATGAGCAGTACTTC. Translating gives CASSAYAGNSYNEQYF.

This clonotype was counted many times. The chain joins TRBV4-2 to TRBJ1-4, with D unclear. The V end was cut by 5 bases, the J end by 0 bases, with 13 bases between. Germline V gives CDR1 LGHNA, CDR2 YNFKEQ. The CDR3 has 16 residues. The CDR3 nucleotides are TGTGCCAGCAGCTCGCGGGTAGAGGCAACTAATGAAAAACTGTTTTTT. Protein product: CASSSRVEATNEKLFF.

This chain joins TRBV6-2 or TRBV6-3 and TRBJ1-2, with D possibly being TRBD1 (6 bases). V lost 9 bases, J lost 4 bases, and 18 bases lay in between. This CDR3 spans 14 amino acids. Germline V gene data show CDR1 as MNHEY and CDR2 as SVGEGT. The chain's CDR3 is CASVRQAFPYGYTF. As DNA, the CDR3 is TGTGCCAGTGTCAGACAGGCCTTCCCCTATGGCTACACCTTC.